Here is one T cell receptor (beta chain) with its context. The sample comes from a study of T cells in Graves' hyperthyroidism and ophthalmopathy. The investigators amplified TCR beta CDR3 regions from RNA transcripts. During a first-round RT-PCR of the TCR CDR3, the HTBI primer set was used. TCRdb passed the multiplex PCR reads through MiXCR, listing each CDR3 protein once. The sample carries roughly 400,000 distinct CDR3 sequences, 25% recorded once. The CDR3 covers 15 residues. Trimming left V 1 base short and J 4 bases short, with 13 bases between. Per the germline V gene, CDR1 is LGHDT and CDR2 is YNNKEL (reference sequence).

Sample: blood. The V call is TRBV3-1, the J call TRBJ2-5; no clear D gene. This TCR came from a middle-aged man with Graves' hyperthyroidism. The CDR3 DNA is TGTGCCAGCAGCCAAGTCTCGGCCAGTTTAGAGACCCAGTACTTC. This encodes CASSQVSASLETQYF.